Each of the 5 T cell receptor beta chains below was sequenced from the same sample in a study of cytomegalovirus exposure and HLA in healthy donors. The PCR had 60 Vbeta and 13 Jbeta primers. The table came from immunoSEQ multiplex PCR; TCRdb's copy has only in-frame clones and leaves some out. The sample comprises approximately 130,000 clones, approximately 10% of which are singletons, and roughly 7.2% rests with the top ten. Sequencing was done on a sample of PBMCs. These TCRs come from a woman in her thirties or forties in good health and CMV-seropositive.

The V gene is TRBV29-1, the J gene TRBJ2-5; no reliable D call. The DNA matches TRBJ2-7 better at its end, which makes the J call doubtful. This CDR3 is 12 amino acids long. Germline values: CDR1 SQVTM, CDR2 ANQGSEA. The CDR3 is CSVAMSAYEQYF. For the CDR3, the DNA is TGCAGCGTTGCCATGTCCGCCTACGAGCAGTACTTC.

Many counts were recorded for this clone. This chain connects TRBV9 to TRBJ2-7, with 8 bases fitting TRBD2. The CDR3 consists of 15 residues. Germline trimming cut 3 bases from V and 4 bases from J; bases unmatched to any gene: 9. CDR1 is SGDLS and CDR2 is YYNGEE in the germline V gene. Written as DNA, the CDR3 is TGTGCCAGCAGCGCTGGTGATAGCGGGGTTTACGAGCAGTACTTC. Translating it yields CASSAGDSGVYEQYF. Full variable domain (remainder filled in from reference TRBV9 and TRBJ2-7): DSGVTQTPKHLITATGQRVTLRCSPRSGDLSVYWYQQSLDQGLQFLIQYYNGEERAKGNILERFSAQQFPDLHSELNLSSLELGDSALYFCASSAGDSGVYEQYFGPGTRLTVT.

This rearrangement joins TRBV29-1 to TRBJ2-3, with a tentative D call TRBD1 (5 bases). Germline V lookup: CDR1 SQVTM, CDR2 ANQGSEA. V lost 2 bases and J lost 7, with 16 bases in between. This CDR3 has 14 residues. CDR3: CSVEHRPGDNTQYF. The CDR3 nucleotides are TGCAGCGTTGAACACAGGCCCGGCGATAATACGCAGTATTTT.

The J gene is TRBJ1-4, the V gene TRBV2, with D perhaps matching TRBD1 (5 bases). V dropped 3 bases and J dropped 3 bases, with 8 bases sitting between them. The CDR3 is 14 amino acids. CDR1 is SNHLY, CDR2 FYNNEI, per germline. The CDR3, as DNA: TGTGCCAGCAGTGAGGACATTTCTAATGAAAAACTGTTTTTT. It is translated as CASSEDISNEKLFF.

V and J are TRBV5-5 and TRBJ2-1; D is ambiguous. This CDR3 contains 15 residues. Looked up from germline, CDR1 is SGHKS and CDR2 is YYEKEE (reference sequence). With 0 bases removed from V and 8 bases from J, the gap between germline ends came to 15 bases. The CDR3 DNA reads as TGTGCCAGCAGCTTGGCCGCTAGTTTTGGCGATGAGCAGTTCTTC. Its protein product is CASSLAASFGDEQFF. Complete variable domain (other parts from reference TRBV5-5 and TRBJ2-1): DAGVTQSPTHLIKTRGQQVTLRCSPISGHKSVSWYQQVLGQGPQFIFQYYEKEERGRGNFPDRFSARQFPNYSSELNVNALLLGDSALYLCASSLAASFGDEQFFGPGTRLTVL.